The rows below give T cell receptor beta chains drawn from one sample of a study of identical twins. TCRdb redid the calling of the 5' RACE reads with MiXCR, one entry per CDR3 protein. The sample has some 570,000 distinct CDR3 sequences; about 20% are singletons. Another study also made use of these data, one on yellow fever vaccine responses in identical twins.

The sequencing input was CD4+ T cells sorted from blood. Receptors were obtained from a woman aged 18-30 years in good health. The CDR3 runs from the conserved cysteine through the conserved F or W. A D gene is named only where the DNA matches it firmly. For some rows the clone size is stated as once, few or many, or as a class when expanded; others skip it.

clone_size: few; j_call: TRBJ2-5; d_call: NA; v_call: TRBV7-8; cdr3_nt: TGTGCCAGCAGCTTAGGGGCGTATTCCGAGACCCAGTACTTC; cdr3_aa: CASSLGAYSETQYF
clone_size: few; j_call: TRBJ2-7; d_call: TRBD2; v_call: TRBV12-3/TRBV12-4; cdr3_nt: TGTGCCAGCAGTTTACAGCGGGAGGGTTACGAGCAGTACTTC; cdr3_aa: CASSLQREGYEQYF
clone_size: NA; j_call: TRBJ2-3; d_call: TRBD2; v_call: TRBV20-1; cdr3_nt: TGCAGTGCTAGAGATTCGCTAGCGGGAGGGCCTGGCACAGATACGCAGTATTTT; cdr3_aa: CSARDSLAGGPGTDTQYF
clone_size: NA; j_call: TRBJ2-1; d_call: TRBD1; v_call: TRBV16; cdr3_nt: TGTGCCAGCAGCCAATCGCCGGGACAGGGTGTGGGGTTCTTC; cdr3_aa: CASSQSPGQGVGFF
clone_size: few; j_call: TRBJ1-4; d_call: TRBD1; v_call: TRBV12-3/TRBV12-4; cdr3_nt: TGTGCCTCCTCCCCGACAGGGATTTTGCGTTTTTTT; cdr3_aa: CASSPTGILRFF
clone_size: few; j_call: TRBJ2-1; d_call: TRBD1; v_call: TRBV7-9; cdr3_nt: TGTGCCAGCAGCCCTAGGGGACAGGGTGGGCAGTTCTTC; cdr3_aa: CASSPRGQGGQFF
clone_size: few; j_call: TRBJ1-3; d_call: NA; v_call: TRBV10-3; cdr3_nt: TGTGCCATCAGTGACAAGTCTGGAAACACCATATATTTT; cdr3_aa: CAISDKSGNTIYF
clone_size: NA; j_call: TRBJ2-7; d_call: NA; v_call: TRBV5-5; cdr3_nt: TGTGCCAGCAGCTTCACAGGAACCTACGAGCAGTACTTC; cdr3_aa: CASSFTGTYEQYF
clone_size: many; j_call: TRBJ1-2; d_call: TRBD1; v_call: TRBV20-1; cdr3_nt: TGCAGTGCGCCGGAAACAGGGGCTGACTATGGCTACACCTTC; cdr3_aa: CSAPETGADYGYTF
clone_size: few; j_call: TRBJ1-2; d_call: TRBD1; v_call: TRBV28; cdr3_nt: TGTGCCAGCAGTGCCGGGACAGGTCTACGGTATGGCTACACCTTC; cdr3_aa: CASSAGTGLRYGYTF
clone_size: NA; j_call: TRBJ2-1; d_call: TRBD2; v_call: TRBV7-9; cdr3_nt: TGTGCCAGCAGCACGATAGCGGGAGCGGTAACCAGCAGTGAGCAGTTCTTC; cdr3_aa: CASSTIAGAVTSSEQFF
clone_size: many; j_call: TRBJ2-1; d_call: TRBD2; v_call: TRBV5-1; cdr3_nt: TGCGCCAGCAGCTTGGGACTAGCGCTCTACAATGAGCAGTTCTTC; cdr3_aa: CASSLGLALYNEQFF
clone_size: few; j_call: TRBJ2-1; d_call: NA; v_call: TRBV5-4; cdr3_nt: TGTGCCAGCAGCTCAGAGGTTGGGTTAAAAAATGAGCAGTTCTTC; cdr3_aa: CASSSEVGLKNEQFF
clone_size: few; j_call: TRBJ1-4; d_call: TRBD1; v_call: TRBV5-5; cdr3_nt: TGTGCCAGCAGCGAGGACAGGTGGAATGAAAAACTGTTTTTT; cdr3_aa: CASSEDRWNEKLFF
clone_size: NA; j_call: TRBJ2-3; d_call: NA; v_call: TRBV7-6; cdr3_nt: TGTGCCAGCAGCTTAGTGGGGCGGGGGCCCACAGATACGCAGTATTTT; cdr3_aa: CASSLVGRGPTDTQYF
clone_size: NA; j_call: TRBJ2-2; d_call: NA; v_call: TRBV12-3/TRBV12-4; cdr3_nt: TGTGCCAGCAGTTTAGTCTCGGGAGCGGTCACCGGGGAGCTGTTTTTT; cdr3_aa: CASSLVSGAVTGELFF
clone_size: many; j_call: TRBJ1-1; d_call: TRBD1; v_call: TRBV7-9; cdr3_nt: TGTGCCAGCAACGGGGACAGGGACACTGAAGCTTTCTTT; cdr3_aa: CASNGDRDTEAFF
clone_size: few; j_call: TRBJ2-1; d_call: TRBD2; v_call: TRBV28; cdr3_nt: TGTGCCGGCGGGACTAGAGGTGGTGAGCAGTTCTTC; cdr3_aa: CAGGTRGGEQFF
clone_size: NA; j_call: TRBJ2-7; d_call: NA; v_call: TRBV3-1; cdr3_nt: TGTGCCAGCAGCCAACGGGTGGCCTACGAGCAGTACTTC; cdr3_aa: CASSQRVAYEQYF
clone_size: NA; j_call: TRBJ2-2; d_call: TRBD1; v_call: TRBV7-9; cdr3_nt: TGTGCCAGCCCCCCCAGGGGGATGGCTACCGGGGAGCTGTTTTTT; cdr3_aa: CASPPRGMATGELFF
clone_size: few; j_call: TRBJ1-6; d_call: NA; v_call: TRBV6-5; cdr3_nt: TGTGCCAGCAGTAACCAAGTACGGGGTAACTCACCCCTCCACTTT; cdr3_aa: CASSNQVRGNSPLHF
clone_size: few; j_call: TRBJ2-5; d_call: NA; v_call: TRBV10-3; cdr3_nt: TGTGCCATCAGTGAAAGAGCGAATCAAGAGACCCAGTACTTC; cdr3_aa: CAISERANQETQYF
clone_size: few; j_call: TRBJ2-7; d_call: NA; v_call: TRBV27; cdr3_nt: TGTGCCAGCAGCTTGGGACCCACGTGGGGAGAGCAGTACTTC; cdr3_aa: CASSLGPTWGEQYF
clone_size: few; j_call: TRBJ1-6; d_call: NA; v_call: TRBV14; cdr3_nt: TGTGCCAGCAGCCAAGGGCAGAATTCACCCCTCCACTTT; cdr3_aa: CASSQGQNSPLHF
clone_size: NA; j_call: TRBJ2-6; d_call: NA; v_call: TRBV27; cdr3_nt: TGTGCCAGCAGTTTAAAGGGAGAAAGGTTCTCTGGGGCCAACGTCCTGACTTTC; cdr3_aa: CASSLKGERFSGANVLTF
clone_size: NA; j_call: TRBJ2-1; d_call: NA; v_call: TRBV18; cdr3_nt: TGTGCCAGCTCGAACGGTTATGAGCAGTTCTTC; cdr3_aa: CASSNGYEQFF
clone_size: many; j_call: TRBJ1-2; d_call: NA; v_call: TRBV5-1; cdr3_nt: TGCGCCAGCAGCTTGGCTGTCGGGGCGCTTGGCTACACCTTC; cdr3_aa: CASSLAVGALGYTF
clone_size: NA; j_call: TRBJ2-1; d_call: NA; v_call: TRBV12-3/TRBV12-4; cdr3_nt: TGTGCCAGCAGAGGAAGGGGTGGGTCCTACAATGAGCAGTTCTTC; cdr3_aa: CASRGRGGSYNEQFF
clone_size: few; j_call: TRBJ1-1; d_call: TRBD1; v_call: TRBV20-1; cdr3_nt: TGCAGTGCTAACGAAGGGACAGTAAGGACGAACACTGAAGCTTTCTTT; cdr3_aa: CSANEGTVRTNTEAFF